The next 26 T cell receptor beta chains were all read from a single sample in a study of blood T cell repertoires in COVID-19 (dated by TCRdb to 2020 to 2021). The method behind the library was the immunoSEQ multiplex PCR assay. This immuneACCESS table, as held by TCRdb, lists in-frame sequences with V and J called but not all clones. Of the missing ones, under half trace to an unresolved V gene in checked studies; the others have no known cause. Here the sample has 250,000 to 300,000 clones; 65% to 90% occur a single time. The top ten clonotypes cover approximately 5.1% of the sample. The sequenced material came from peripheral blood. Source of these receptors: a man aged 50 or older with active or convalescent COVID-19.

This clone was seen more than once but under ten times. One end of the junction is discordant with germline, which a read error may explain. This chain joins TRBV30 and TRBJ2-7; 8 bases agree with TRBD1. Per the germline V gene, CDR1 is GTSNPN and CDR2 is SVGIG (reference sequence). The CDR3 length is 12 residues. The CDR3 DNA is TGTGCCTGGAGTGCCACCGGGACAGGTCCCTTCTTC. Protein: CAWSATGTGPFF.

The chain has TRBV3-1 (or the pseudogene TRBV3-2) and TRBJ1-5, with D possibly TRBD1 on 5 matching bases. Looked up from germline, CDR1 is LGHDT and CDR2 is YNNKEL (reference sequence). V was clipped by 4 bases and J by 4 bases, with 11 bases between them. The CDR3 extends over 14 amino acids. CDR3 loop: CASSRGGSNQPQHF. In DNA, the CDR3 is TGTGCCAGCAGCCGGGGGGGGTCTAATCAGCCCCAGCATTTT.

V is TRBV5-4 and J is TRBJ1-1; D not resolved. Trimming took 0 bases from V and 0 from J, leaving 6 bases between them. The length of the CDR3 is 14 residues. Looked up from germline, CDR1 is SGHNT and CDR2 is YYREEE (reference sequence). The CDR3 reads CASSLGGLNTEAFF. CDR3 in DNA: TGTGCCAGCAGCTTGGGCGGGCTGAACACTGAAGCTTTCTTT.

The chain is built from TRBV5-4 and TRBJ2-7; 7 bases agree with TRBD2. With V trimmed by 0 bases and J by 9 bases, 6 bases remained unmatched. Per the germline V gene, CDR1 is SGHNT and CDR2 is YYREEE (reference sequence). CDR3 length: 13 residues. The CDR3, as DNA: TGTGCCAGCAGCTTGGGGCGGGAGCAGGTGCAGTACTTC. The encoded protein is CASSLGREQVQYF.

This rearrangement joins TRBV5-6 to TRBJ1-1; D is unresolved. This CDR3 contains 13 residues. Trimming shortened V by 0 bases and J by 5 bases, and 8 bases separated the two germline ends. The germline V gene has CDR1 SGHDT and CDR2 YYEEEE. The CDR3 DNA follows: TGTGCCAGCAGCTTGGCCCGGGTTACTGAAGCTTTCTTT. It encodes CASSLARVTEAFF.

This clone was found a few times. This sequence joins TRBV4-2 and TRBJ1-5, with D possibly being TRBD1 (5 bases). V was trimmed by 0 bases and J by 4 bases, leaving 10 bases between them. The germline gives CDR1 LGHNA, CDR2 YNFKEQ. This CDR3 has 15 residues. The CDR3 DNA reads TGTGCCAGCAGCCAAGATAGCGGGGGAAATCAGCCCCAGCATTTT. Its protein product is CASSQDSGGNQPQHF.

This CDR3 is CASSQRVEDTEAFF. Here the CDR3 DNA reads TGTGCCAGCTCACAGAGGGTGGAAGACACTGAAGCTTTCTTT. The chain joins TRBV18 to TRBJ1-1; the D is unclear. This CDR3 comprises 14 residues. V was shortened by 4 bases and J by 3 bases, with 12 bases between the two germline ends. The germline V gene has CDR1 KGHSH and CDR2 LQKENI. Full variable domain (outside the CDR3, taken from reference TRBV18 and TRBJ1-1): NAGVMQNPRHLVRRRGQEARLRCSPMKGHSHVYWYRQLPEEGLKFMVYLQKENIIDESGMPKERFSAEFPKEGPSILRIQQVVRGDSAAYFCASSQRVEDTEAFFGQGTRLTVV.

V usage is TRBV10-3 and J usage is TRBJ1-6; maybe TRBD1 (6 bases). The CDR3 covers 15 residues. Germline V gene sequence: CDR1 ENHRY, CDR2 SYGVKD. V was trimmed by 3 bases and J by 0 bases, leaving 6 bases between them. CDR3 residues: CAISEGGSYNSPLHF. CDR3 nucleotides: TGTGCCATCAGTGAAGGGGGCTCCTATAATTCACCCCTCCACTTT.

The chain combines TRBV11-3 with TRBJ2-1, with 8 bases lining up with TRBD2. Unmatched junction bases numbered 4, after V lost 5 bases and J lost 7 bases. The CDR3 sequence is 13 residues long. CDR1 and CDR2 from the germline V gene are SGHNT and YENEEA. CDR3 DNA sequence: TGTGCCAGCAGCCGGGGACTAGTGAATGAGCAGTTCTTC. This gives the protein CASSRGLVNEQFF.

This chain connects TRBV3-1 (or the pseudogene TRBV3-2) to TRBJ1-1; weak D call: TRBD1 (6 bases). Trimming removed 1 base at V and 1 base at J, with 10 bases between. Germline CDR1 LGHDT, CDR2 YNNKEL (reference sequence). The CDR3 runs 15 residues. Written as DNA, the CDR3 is TGTGCCAGCAGCCAAGGGGACACTTCGAACACTGAAGCTTTCTTT. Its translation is CASSQGDTSNTEAFF.

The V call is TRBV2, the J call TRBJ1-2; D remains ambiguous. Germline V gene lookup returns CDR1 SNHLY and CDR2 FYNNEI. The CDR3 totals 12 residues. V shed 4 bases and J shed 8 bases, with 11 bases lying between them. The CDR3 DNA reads TGTGCCAGCAGTGTGGGAGTCGAAGGCTACACCTTC. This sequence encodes CASSVGVEGYTF.

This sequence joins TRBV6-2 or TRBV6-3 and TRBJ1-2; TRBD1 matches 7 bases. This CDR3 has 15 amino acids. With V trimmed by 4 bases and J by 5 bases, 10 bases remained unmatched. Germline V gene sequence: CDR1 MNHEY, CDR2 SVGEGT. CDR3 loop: CASSSDTGVNYGYTF. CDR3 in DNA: TGTGCCAGCAGTTCTGATACAGGGGTGAATTATGGCTACACCTTC.

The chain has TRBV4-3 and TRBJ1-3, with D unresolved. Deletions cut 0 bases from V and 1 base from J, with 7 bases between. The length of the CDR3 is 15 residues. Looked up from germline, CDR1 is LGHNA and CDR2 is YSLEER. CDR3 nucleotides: TGCGCCAGCAGCCAAGAGGCCAGGTCTGGAAACACCATATATTTT. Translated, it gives CASSQEARSGNTIYF.

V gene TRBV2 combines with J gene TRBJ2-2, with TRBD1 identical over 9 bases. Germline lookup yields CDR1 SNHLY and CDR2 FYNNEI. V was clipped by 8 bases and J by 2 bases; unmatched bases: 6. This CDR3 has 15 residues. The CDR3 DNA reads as TGTGCCAGCCTAGGGACAGGGAGAAACACCGGGGAGCTGTTTTTT. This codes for CASLGTGRNTGELFF. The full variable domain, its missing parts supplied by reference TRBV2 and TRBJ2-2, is EPEVTQTPSHQVTQMGQEVILRCVPISNHLYFYWYRQILGQKVEFLVSFYNNEISEKSEIFDDQFSVERPDGSNFTLKIRSTKLEDSAMYFCASLGTGRNTGELFFGEGSRLTVL.

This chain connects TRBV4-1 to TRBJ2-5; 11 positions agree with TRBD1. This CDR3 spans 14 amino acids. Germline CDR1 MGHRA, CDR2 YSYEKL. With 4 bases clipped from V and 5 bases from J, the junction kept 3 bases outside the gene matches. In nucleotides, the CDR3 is TGCGCCAGCAGCCCGGGACAGGGGGAGGAGACCCAGTACTTC. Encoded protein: CASSPGQGEETQYF.

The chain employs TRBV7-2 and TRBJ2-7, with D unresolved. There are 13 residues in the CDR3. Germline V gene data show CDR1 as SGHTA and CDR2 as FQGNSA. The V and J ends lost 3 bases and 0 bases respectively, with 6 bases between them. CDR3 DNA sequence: TGTGCCAGCAGCTTGGAGAGCTCCTACGAGCAGTACTTC. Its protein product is CASSLESSYEQYF.

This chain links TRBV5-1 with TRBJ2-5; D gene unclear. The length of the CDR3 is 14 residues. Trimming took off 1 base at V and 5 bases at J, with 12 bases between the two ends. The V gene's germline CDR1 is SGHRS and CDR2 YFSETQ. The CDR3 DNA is TGCGCCAGCAGCTTGATTGGTAGCAAGGAGACCCAGTACTTC. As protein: CASSLIGSKETQYF.

In DNA form, the CDR3 reads TGCGCCAGCAGCCTTAGTACGAGTCAGCCCCAGCATTTT. Translated, it gives CASSLSTSQPQHF. The genes are TRBV4-1 and TRBJ1-5; D unresolved. V lost 4 bases to trimming and J lost 6 bases, with 10 bases between them. CDR1 MGHRA and CDR2 YSYEKL come from the germline V gene. This CDR3 spans 13 amino acids.

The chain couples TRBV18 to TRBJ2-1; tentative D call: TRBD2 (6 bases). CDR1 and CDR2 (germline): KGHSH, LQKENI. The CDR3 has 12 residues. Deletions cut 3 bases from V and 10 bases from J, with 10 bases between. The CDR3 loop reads CASSPGGREQFF. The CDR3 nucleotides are TGTGCCAGCTCACCGGGGGGACGAGAGCAGTTCTTC.

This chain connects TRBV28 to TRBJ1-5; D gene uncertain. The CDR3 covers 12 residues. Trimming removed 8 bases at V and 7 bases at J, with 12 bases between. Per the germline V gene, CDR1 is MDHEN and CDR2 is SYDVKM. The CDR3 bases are TGTGCCAGCGTTACGGGGTACCAGCCCCAGCATTTT. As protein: CASVTGYQPQHF.

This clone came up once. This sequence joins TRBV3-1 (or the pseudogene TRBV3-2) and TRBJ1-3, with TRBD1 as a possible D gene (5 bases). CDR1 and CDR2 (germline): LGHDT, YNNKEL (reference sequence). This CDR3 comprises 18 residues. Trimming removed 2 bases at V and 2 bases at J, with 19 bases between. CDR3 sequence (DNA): TGTGCCAGCAGCCAACTCCCCGGGGGACGAAAAACTGGAAACACCATATATTTT. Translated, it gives CASSQLPGGRKTGNTIYF.

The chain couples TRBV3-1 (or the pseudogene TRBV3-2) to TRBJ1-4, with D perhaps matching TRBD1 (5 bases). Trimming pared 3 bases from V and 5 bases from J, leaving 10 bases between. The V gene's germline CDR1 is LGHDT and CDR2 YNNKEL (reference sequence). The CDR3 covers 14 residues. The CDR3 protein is CASSQWGGNEKLFF. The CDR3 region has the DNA TGTGCCAGCAGCCAGTGGGGGGGGAATGAAAAACTGTTTTTT.

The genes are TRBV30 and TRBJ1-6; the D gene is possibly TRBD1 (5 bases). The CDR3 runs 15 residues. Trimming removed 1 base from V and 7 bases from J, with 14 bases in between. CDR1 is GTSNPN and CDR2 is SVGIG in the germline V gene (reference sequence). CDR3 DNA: TGTGCCTGGAGTGCTACCGTGGGGGGGAATTCACCCCTCCACTTT. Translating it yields CAWSATVGGNSPLHF.

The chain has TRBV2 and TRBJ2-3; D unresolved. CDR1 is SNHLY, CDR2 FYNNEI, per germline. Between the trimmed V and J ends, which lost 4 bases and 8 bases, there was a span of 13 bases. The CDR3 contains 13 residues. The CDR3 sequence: CASSVPSLLTQYF. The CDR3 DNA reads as TGTGCCAGCAGTGTCCCTTCCCTACTTACGCAGTATTTT.

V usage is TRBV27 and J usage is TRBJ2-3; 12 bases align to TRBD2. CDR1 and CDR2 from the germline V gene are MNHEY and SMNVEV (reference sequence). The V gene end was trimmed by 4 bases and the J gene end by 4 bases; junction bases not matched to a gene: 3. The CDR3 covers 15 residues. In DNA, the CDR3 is TGTGCCAGCAGTTGGACTAGCGGGACATCAGATACGCAGTATTTT. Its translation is CASSWTSGTSDTQYF.

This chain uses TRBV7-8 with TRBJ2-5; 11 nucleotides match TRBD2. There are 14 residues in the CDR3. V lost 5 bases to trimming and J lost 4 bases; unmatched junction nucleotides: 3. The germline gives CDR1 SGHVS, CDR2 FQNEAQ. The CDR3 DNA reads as TGTGCCAGCAGCCCAGGACTAGCGGGAGAGACCCAGTACTTC. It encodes CASSPGLAGETQYF.